Each of the 16 T cell receptor beta chains below was sequenced from the same sample in a study of T cell responses to AZD1222 COVID-19 vaccine. Assay used: immunoSEQ multiplex PCR; TCRdb lists only in-frame clones, some missing. The sample lists 150,000 or so clones; around 90% were seen once. The material was peripheral blood, obtained on day 0 of AZD1222 vaccination. Receptors originate from an adult in good health.

This chain uses TRBV9 with TRBJ2-1; D gene ambiguous. V gave up 0 bases and J gave up 0 bases, with 7 bases separating them. The V gene's germline CDR1 is SGDLS and CDR2 YYNGEE. The CDR3 is 15 residues long. The DNA of the CDR3 is TGTGCCAGCAGCGTAGGGGGAACCTCCTACAATGAGCAGTTCTTC. Amino acid sequence: CASSVGGTSYNEQFF.

The V gene is TRBV5-1, the J gene TRBJ2-1; tentative D call: TRBD1 (6 bases). Germline V gives CDR1 SGHRS, CDR2 YFSETQ. The CDR3 loop spans 15 amino acids. V was clipped by 4 bases and J by 6 bases, with 17 bases between them. The CDR3 DNA is TGCGCCAGCAGCCCGCTAGGACAGTTTGGCAATGAGCAGTTCTTC. As protein: CASSPLGQFGNEQFF.

The rearrangement links TRBV19 to TRBJ1-1; D gene unclear. V lost 4 bases, J lost 1 base, and 7 bases lay in between. Per germline, CDR1 LNHDA and CDR2 SQIVND (reference sequence). There are 13 residues in the CDR3. The CDR3 loop reads CASSRSGNTEAFF. CDR3 DNA: TGTGCCAGTAGTAGGTCAGGGAACACTGAAGCTTTCTTT. The entire variable domain, with the rest obtained from reference TRBV19 and TRBJ1-1, is as follows: DGGITQSPKYLFRKEGQNVTLSCEQNLNHDAMYWYRQDPGQGLRLIYYSQIVNDFQKGDIAEGYSVSREKKESFPLTVTSAQKNPTAFYLCASSRSGNTEAFFGQGTRLTVV.

This chain joins TRBV3-1 (or the pseudogene TRBV3-2) and TRBJ2-7, with TRBD2 matching over 8 bases. J was trimmed by 7 bases and V by 4 bases; bases with no gene match: 15. In germline, CDR1 is LGHDT, CDR2 YNNKEL (reference sequence). The CDR3 runs 16 residues. CDR3 in DNA: TGTGCCAGCAGCCCGACACCCGAGCGGGAGTATCAAGAGCAGTACTTC. This codes for CASSPTPEREYQEQYF.

The V gene is TRBV9, the J gene TRBJ2-7; D is possibly TRBD2 (6 bases). The V end was cut by 1 base, the J end by 2 bases, with 10 bases between. CDR3 size: 14 residues. Germline lookup yields CDR1 SGDLS and CDR2 YYNGEE. This CDR3 is CASSVLASTYEQYF. The CDR3 bases are TGTGCCAGCAGCGTACTAGCGTCAACCTACGAGCAGTACTTC. The full variable domain, completed using reference TRBV9 and TRBJ2-7, is DSGVTQTPKHLITATGQRVTLRCSPRSGDLSVYWYQQSLDQGLQFLIQYYNGEERAKGNILERFSAQQFPDLHSELNLSSLELGDSALYFCASSVLASTYEQYFGPGTRLTVT.

The J gene is TRBJ1-2, the V gene TRBV27, with TRBD1 as a possible D gene (6 bases). V gave up 5 bases and J gave up 4 bases, with 14 bases separating them. Germline loops: CDR1 MNHEY, CDR2 SMNVEV (reference sequence). This CDR3 is 14 amino acids long. CDR3 sequence: CASSPPDRSYGYTF. CDR3 DNA sequence: TGTGCCAGCAGTCCTCCGGACAGAAGCTATGGCTACACCTTC.

The V gene is TRBV20-1, the J gene TRBJ1-2; 8 bases agree with TRBD1. The trim removed 3 bases at V and 4 bases at J, leaving 7 bases unmatched. The germline CDR1 and CDR2 sequences are DFQATT and SNEGSKA (reference sequence). The CDR3 consists of 14 residues. The CDR3 reads CSASMSGGVYGYTF. In DNA, the CDR3 is TGCAGTGCTAGTATGTCAGGGGGCGTCTATGGCTACACCTTC.

J is TRBJ2-2 and V is TRBV7-2; 8 bases fit TRBD1. Germline V CDR1 and CDR2: SGHTA, FQGNSA. This CDR3 has 15 amino acids. V was pared by 4 bases and J by 6 bases, with 7 bases of the junction left unmatched. CDR3 nucleotide sequence: TGTGCCAGCAGCTCGGAGACAGGGGTTCCCGGGGAGCTGTTTTTT. It yields the protein CASSSETGVPGELFF.

The V gene is TRBV19, the J gene TRBJ2-1, with TRBD2 identical over 7 bases. V dropped 6 bases and J dropped 5; count of bases not matched to a gene: 7. Per germline, CDR1 LNHDA and CDR2 SQIVND (reference sequence). The CDR3 is 14 residues long. As DNA, the CDR3 is TGTGCCAGTAGCTGGTCGAGCGGGGACAATGAGCAGTTCTTC. It codes for CASSWSSGDNEQFF.

This chain links TRBV12-3 or TRBV12-4 with TRBJ1-1; D unresolved. V was pared by 8 bases and J by 7 bases, with 11 bases between. The CDR3 contains 11 residues. CDR3 nucleotide sequence: TGTGCCAGCCATATGGGCAGTGAAGCTTTCTTT. Translated: CASHMGSEAFF.

The chain carries TRBV19 and TRBJ2-2, with D maybe TRBD1 (6 bases). The germline V gene has CDR1 LNHDA and CDR2 SQIVND (reference sequence). The CDR3 covers 16 residues. Trimming stripped 4 bases from V and 6 bases from J, with 18 bases between. The CDR3 region is CASSSPKQGKAGELFF. The CDR3 nucleotides are TGTGCCAGTAGTAGCCCTAAACAGGGAAAGGCCGGGGAGCTGTTTTTT.

The CDR3, as DNA: TGTGCCTGGAGTACCCCCAGGGAACGGTACACCGGGGAGCTGTTTTTT. It is translated as CAWSTPRERYTGELFF. V gene TRBV30 combines with J gene TRBJ2-2, with D possibly TRBD1 on 5 matching bases. The CDR3 has 16 amino acids. Trimming left V 2 bases short and J 3 bases short, with 16 bases between. Germline CDR1 and CDR2: GTSNPN and SVGIG (reference sequence).

The V gene is TRBV9, the J gene TRBJ2-1, with 8 bases that match TRBD2. The CDR3 has 16 amino acids. Losses at the gene ends were 4 bases for V and 7 bases for J; bases not matched to a gene: 13. The germline V gene encodes CDR1 SGDLS and CDR2 YYNGEE. The CDR3 coding sequence is TGTGCCAGCAGCCCCTGGCACGGGGGGGCGAAAAATGAGCAGTTCTTC. Translating gives CASSPWHGGAKNEQFF.

Only one count was recorded for this clone. This sequence joins TRBV2 and TRBJ1-6; maybe TRBD1 (5 bases). This CDR3 contains 15 residues. The germline V and J ends were trimmed by 9 bases and 10 bases, with 22 bases remaining between them. From germline, CDR1 is SNHLY and CDR2 FYNNEI. The CDR3 here is CASLPQPWGESPLHF. The CDR3 region has the DNA TGTGCCAGTTTACCCCAGCCTTGGGGGGAATCACCCCTCCACTTT.

V usage is TRBV13 and J usage is TRBJ2-7; maybe TRBD2 (6 bases). The CDR3 sequence is 14 residues long. Germline values: CDR1 PRHDT, CDR2 FYEKMQ (reference sequence). Trimming shortened V by 5 bases and J by 1 base, and 12 bases separated the two germline ends. This CDR3 reads CASSAGPKSYEQYF. CDR3 nucleotide sequence: TGTGCCAGCAGCGCGGGACCTAAATCCTACGAGCAGTACTTC.

V is TRBV6-1 and J is TRBJ1-5; D might be TRBD1 (6 bases). This CDR3 comprises 16 residues. The germline CDR1 and CDR2 sequences are MNHNS and SASEGT. The ends were cut back, 4 bases at V and 1 base at J, with 14 bases in the middle. The CDR3 protein is CASSGGAGLSNQPQHF. The CDR3 DNA is TGTGCCAGCAGTGGGGGGGCAGGCTTAAGCAATCAGCCCCAGCATTTT.